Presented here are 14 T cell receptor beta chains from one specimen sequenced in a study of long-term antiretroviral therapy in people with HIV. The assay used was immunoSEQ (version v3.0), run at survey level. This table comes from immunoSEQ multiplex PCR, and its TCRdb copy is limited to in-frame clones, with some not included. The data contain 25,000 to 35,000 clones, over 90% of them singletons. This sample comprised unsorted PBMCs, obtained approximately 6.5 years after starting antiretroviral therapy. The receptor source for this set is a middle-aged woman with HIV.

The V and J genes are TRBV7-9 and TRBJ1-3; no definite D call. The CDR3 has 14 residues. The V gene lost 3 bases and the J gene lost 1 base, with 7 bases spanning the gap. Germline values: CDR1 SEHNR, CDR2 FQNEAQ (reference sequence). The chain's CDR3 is CASSLKGSGNTIYF. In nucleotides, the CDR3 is TGTGCCAGCAGCTTGAAGGGATCTGGAAACACCATATATTTT. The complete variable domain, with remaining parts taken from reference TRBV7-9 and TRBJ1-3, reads DTGVSQNPRHKITKRGQNVTFRCDPISEHNRLYWYRQTLGQGPEFLTYFQNEAQLEKSRLLSDRFSAERPKGSFSTLEIQRTEQGDSAMYLCASSLKGSGNTIYFGEGSWLTVV.

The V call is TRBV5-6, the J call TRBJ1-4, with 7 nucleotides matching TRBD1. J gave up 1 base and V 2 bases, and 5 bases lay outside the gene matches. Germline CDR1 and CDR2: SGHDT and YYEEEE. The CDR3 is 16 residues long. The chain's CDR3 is CASSLRQGVTNEKLFF. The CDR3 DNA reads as TGTGCCAGCAGCTTACGCCAGGGGGTAACTAATGAAAAACTGTTTTTT.

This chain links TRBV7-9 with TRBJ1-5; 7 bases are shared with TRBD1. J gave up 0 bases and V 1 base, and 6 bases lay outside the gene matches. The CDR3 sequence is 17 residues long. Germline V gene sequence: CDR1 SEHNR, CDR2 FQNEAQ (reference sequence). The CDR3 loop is CASSLDYGTDSNQPQHF. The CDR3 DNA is TGTGCCAGCAGCTTAGATTACGGGACAGATAGCAATCAGCCCCAGCATTTT.

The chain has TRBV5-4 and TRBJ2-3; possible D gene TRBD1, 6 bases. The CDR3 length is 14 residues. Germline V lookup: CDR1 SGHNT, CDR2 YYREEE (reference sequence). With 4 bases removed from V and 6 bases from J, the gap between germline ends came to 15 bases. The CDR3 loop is CASSQETGWDTQYF. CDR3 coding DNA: TGTGCCAGCAGCCAAGAGACAGGATGGGATACGCAGTATTTT.

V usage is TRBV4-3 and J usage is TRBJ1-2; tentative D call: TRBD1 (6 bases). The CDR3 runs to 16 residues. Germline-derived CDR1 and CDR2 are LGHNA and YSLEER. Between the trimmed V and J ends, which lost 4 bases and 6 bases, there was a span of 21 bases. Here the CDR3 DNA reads TGCGCCAGCAGCCCGGGGGGGAGGGACATAGGCGATGGCTACACCTTC. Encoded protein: CASSPGGRDIGDGYTF.

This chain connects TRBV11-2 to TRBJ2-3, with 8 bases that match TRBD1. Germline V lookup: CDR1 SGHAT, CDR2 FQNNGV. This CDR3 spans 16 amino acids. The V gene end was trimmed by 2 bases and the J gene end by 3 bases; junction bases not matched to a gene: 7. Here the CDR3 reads CASSLRQGAVTDTQYF. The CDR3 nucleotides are TGTGCCAGCAGCTTACGGCAGGGGGCTGTAACAGATACGCAGTATTTT.

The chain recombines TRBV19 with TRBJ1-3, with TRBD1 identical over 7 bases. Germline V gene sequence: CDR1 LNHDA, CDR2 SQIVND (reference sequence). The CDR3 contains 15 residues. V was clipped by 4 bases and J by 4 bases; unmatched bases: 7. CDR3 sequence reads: CASSNYRGLGNTIYF. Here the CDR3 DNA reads TGTGCCAGTAGTAACTACAGGGGACTCGGAAACACCATATATTTT.

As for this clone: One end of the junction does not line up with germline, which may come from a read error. The CDR3 region is CSVGGYTEQFF. The CDR3 DNA reads as TGCAGTGTCGGGGGATACACTGAGCAGTTCTTC. The chain carries TRBV20-1 and TRBJ2-1; a possible D gene is TRBD2 (6 bases). Germline lookup yields CDR1 DFQATT and CDR2 SNEGSKA (reference sequence). This CDR3 region has 11 residues.

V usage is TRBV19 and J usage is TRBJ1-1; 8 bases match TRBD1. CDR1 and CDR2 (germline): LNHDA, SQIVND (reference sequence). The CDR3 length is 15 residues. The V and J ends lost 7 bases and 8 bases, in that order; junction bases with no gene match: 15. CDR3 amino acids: CASKTQGAINHEAFF. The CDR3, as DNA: TGTGCCAGTAAAACTCAGGGGGCAATCAACCACGAAGCTTTCTTT. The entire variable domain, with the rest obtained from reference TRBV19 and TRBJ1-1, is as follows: DGGITQSPKYLFRKEGQNVTLSCEQNLNHDAMYWYRQDPGQGLRLIYYSQIVNDFQKGDIAEGYSVSREKKESFPLTVTSAQKNPTAFYLCASKTQGAINHEAFFGQGTRLTVV.

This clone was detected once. CDR3 sequence reads: CASSYSEQNYGYTF. The CDR3 DNA follows: TGTGCCAGCAGTTACTCGGAACAGAACTATGGCTACACCTTC. The chain combines TRBV6-6 with TRBJ1-2, with no clear D. The V and J ends lost 0 bases and 2 bases respectively, with 7 bases between them. Germline CDR1 MNHNY, CDR2 SVGAGI (reference sequence). This CDR3 has 14 amino acids.

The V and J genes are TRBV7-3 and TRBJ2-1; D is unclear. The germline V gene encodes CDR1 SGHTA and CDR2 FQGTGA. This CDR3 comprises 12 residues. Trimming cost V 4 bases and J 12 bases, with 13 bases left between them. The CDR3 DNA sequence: TGTGCCAGCAGCTCAAACGGGTTATTGCAGTTCTTC. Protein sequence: CASSSNGLLQFF.

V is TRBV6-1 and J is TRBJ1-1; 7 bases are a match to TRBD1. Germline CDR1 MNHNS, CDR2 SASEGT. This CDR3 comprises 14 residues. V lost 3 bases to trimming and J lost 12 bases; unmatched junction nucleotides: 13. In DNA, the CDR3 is TGTGCCAGCAGTGAGGAACAGGGGCACCGTAGCTCTTTCTTT. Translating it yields CASSEEQGHRSSFF.

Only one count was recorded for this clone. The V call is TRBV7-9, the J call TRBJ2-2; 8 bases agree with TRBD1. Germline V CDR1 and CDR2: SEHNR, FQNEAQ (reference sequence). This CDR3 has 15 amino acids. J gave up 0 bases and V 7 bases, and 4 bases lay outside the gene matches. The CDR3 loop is CASTQGAANTGELFF. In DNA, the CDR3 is TGTGCCAGCACCCAGGGGGCTGCGAACACCGGGGAGCTGTTTTTT.

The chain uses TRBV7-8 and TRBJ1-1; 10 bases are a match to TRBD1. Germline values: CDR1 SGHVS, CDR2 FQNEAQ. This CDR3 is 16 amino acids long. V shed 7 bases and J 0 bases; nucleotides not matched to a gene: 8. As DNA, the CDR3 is TGTGCCAGCACCCTTGGGACAGGGGTTTTGAACACTGAAGCTTTCTTT. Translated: CASTLGTGVLNTEAFF. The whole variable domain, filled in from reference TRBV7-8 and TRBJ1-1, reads GAGVSQSPRYKVAKRGQDVALRCDPISGHVSLFWYQQALGQGPEFLTYFQNEAQLDKSGLPSDRFFAERPEGSVSTLKIQRTQQEDSAVYLCASTLGTGVLNTEAFFGQGTRLTVV.